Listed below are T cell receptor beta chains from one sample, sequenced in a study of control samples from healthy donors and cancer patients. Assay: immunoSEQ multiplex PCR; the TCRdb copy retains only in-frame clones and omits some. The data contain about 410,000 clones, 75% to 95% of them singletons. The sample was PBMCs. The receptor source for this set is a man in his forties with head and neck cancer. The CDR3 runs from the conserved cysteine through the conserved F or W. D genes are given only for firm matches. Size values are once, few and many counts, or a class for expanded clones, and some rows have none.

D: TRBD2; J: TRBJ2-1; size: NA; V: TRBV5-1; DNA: TGCGCCAGCAGCCTCCAGCGGGGCCTCTCCTACAATGAGCAGTTCTTC; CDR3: CASSLQRGLSYNEQFF
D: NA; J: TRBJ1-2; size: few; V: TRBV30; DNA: TGTGCCTGGAGTGCCCAGGGAGGGCATCATGGCTACACCTTC; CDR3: CAWSAQGGHHGYTF
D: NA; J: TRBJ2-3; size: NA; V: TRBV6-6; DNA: TGTGCCAGCCGGGACCAAATAGATACGCAGTATTTT; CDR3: CASRDQIDTQYF
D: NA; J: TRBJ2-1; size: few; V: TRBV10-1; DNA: TGCGCCAGCAGTGATCTTGTACAGAAGGAGCAGTTCTTC; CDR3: CASSDLVQKEQFF
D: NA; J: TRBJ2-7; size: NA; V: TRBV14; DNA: TGTGCCAGCAGCCAAGAATACGAGCAGTACTTC; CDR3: CASSQEYEQYF
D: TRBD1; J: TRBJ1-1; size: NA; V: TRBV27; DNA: TGTGCCAGCAATTCGAACAGGGGCGAAGCTTTCTTT; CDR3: CASNSNRGEAFF
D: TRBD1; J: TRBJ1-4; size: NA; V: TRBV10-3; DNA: TGTGCCATCAGTGAGGTCCTAAGGGGGCCCGGAGAGGAAAAACTGTTTTTT; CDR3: CAISEVLRGPGEEKLFF
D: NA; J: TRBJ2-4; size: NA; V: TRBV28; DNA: TGTGCCAGCAGTGAAGGGGGGGCCAAAAACATTCAGTACTTC; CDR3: CASSEGGAKNIQYF
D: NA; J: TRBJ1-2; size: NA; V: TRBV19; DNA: TGTGCCAGTAGTCTTGCTTGGGGGGAAGCTAACTATGGCTACACCTTC; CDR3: CASSLAWGEANYGYTF
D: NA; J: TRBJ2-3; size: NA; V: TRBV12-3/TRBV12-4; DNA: TGTGCCAGCAGTCCTCGGAGTGTTGACACGCAGTATTTT; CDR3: CASSPRSVDTQYF
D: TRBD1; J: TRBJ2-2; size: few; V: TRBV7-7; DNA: TGTGCTAGCAGCCCCGACAGGGGTCGCACCGGGGAGCTGTTTTTT; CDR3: CASSPDRGRTGELFF
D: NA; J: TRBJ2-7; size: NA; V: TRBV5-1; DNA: TGCGCCAGCAGCTTGGGGGGCCCCGGCGAGCAGTACTTC; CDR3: CASSLGGPGEQYF
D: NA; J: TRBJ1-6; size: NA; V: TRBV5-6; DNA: TGTGCCAGCAGCTTGAATCTTAATTCACCCCTCCACTTT; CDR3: CASSLNLNSPLHF
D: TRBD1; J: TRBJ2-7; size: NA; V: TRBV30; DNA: TGTGCCTTAAGCGGGGACAGGGGATCCTACGAGCAGTACTTC; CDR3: CALSGDRGSYEQYF
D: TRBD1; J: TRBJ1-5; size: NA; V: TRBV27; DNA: TGTGCCAGCAGTTTACTGGGACAGGGGGGGAATCAGCCCCAGCATTTT; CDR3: CASSLLGQGGNQPQHF
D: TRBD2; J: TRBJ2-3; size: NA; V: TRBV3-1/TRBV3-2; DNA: TGTGCCAGCAGCCAAGGCGCGGCGGGAGGGTCTAGAGATACGCAGTATTTT; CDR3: CASSQGAAGGSRDTQYF
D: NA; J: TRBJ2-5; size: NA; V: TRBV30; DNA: TGTGCCTGGAGATTTGGCGGGCAAGAGACCCAGTACTTC; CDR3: CAWRFGGQETQYF
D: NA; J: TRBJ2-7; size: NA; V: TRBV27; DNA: TGTGCCAGCAGTTTAGCGGTCAGGGACTACGAGCAGTACTTC; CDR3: CASSLAVRDYEQYF
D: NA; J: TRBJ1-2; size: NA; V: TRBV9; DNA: TGTGCCAGCAGCGTAGGGGGCCGAAACTATGGCTACACCTTC; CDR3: CASSVGGRNYGYTF
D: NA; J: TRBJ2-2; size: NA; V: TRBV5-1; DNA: TGCGCCAGCAGCTTGCCCGGGGGCAGCACCGGGGAGCTGTTTTTT; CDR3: CASSLPGGSTGELFF
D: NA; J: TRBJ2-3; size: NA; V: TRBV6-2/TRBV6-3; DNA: TGTGCCAGCAGTTACTCGAGAACGGGAACGGATACGCAGTATTTT; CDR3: CASSYSRTGTDTQYF
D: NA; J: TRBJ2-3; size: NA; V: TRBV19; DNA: TGTGCCAGCAACCGGGACAGCACAGATACGCAGTATTTT; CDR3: CASNRDSTDTQYF
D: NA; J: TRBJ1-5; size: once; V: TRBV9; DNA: TGTGCCAGCAGCGTAGATCTTTGTCAGGGAGTATACTATAGCAATCAGCCCCAGCATTTT; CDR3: CASSVDLCQGVYYSNQPQHF
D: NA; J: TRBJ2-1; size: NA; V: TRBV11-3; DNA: TGTGCCAGCAGCCCGAACCTAGCCCGCTCCTACAATGAGCAGTTCTTC; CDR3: CASSPNLARSYNEQFF
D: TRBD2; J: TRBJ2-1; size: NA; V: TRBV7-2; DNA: TGTGCCAGCAGCTACGGACTAGCTACTGATGAGCAGTTCTTC; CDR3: CASSYGLATDEQFF
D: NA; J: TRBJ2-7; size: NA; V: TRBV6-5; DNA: TGTGCCAGCAGTCCGGACCGACTCCGACTCTACGAGCAGTACTTC; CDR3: CASSPDRLRLYEQYF
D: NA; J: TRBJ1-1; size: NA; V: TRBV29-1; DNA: TGCAGCGTAGGGCCGGGGGACACTGAAGCTTTCTTT; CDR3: CSVGPGDTEAFF
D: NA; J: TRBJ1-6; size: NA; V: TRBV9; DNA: TGTGCCAGCCAACTGGGGGGGCTGGGCAATTCACCCCTCCACTTT; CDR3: CASQLGGLGNSPLHF
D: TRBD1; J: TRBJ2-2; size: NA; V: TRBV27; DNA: TGTGCCAGCAGTTACGGGGACAGAAACACCGGGGAGCTGTTTTTT; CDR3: CASSYGDRNTGELFF
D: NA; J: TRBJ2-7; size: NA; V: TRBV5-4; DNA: TGTGCCAGCAGCTTGGTGGCCTCCTACGAGCAGTACTTC; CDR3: CASSLVASYEQYF
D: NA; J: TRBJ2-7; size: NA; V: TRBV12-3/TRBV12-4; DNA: TGTGCCAGCAGTTTCAGGGTCTACGAGCAGTACTTC; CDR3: CASSFRVYEQYF
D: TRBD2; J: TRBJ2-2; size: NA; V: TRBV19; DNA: TGTGCCAGTAGTAGGCTGTCACTAGCGGGAGACACCGGGGAGCTGTTTTTT; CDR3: CASSRLSLAGDTGELFF
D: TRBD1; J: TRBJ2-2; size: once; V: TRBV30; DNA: TGTGCAGGGGGCGCGGCGAACACCGGGGAGCTGTTTTTT; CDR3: CAGGAANTGELFF
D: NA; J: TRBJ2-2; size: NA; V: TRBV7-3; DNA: TGTGCCAGCAGCTTAACCAGGGCCGGGGAGCTGTTTTTT; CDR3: CASSLTRAGELFF
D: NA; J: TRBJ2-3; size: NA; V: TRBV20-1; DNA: TGCAGTGCTCCCTACCCGGATACGCAGTATTTT; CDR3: CSAPYPDTQYF
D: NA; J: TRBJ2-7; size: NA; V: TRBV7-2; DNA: TGTGCCAGCAGCAGAGGGCGGGACGAGCAGTACTTC; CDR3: CASSRGRDEQYF
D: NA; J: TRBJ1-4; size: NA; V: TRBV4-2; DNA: TGTGCCAGCAGCCAAGCTCTTCCCTTTTGGGGGACTAATGAAAAACTGTTTTTT; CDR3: CASSQALPFWGTNEKLFF
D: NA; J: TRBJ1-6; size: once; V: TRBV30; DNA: TGTGCCTGGAACCGTTACGATGAGGTACAGGGTGGGTTAGGTTCACCCCTCCACTTT; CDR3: CAWNRYDEVQGGLGSPLHF
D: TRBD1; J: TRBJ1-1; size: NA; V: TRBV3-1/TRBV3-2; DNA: TGTGCCAGCAGCCAGGCCAGGGGGGACACTGAAGCTTTCTTT; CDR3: CASSQARGDTEAFF
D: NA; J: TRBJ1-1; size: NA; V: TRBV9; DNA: TGTGCCAGCAGCGTAGGGCAGGTTTCCGCTGAAGCTTTCTTT; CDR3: CASSVGQVSAEAFF
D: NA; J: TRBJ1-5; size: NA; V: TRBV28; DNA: TGTGCCAGCAGTTCTGCAGGTGGGCCCCAGCATTTT; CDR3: CASSSAGGPQHF
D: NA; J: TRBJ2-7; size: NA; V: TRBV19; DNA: TGTGCCAGTAGTAGGGCTTGGGGTGCGACCTACGAGCAGTACTTC; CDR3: CASSRAWGATYEQYF
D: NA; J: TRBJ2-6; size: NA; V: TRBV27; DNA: TGTGCCAGCAGTTCGCGGAGCTCTGGGGCCAACGTCCTGACTTTC; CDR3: CASSSRSSGANVLTF
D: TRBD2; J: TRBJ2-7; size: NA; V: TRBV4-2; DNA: TGTGCCAGCAGCCAAGACCCTGGTCTAGCGGGGGACGAGCAGTACTTC; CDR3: CASSQDPGLAGDEQYF
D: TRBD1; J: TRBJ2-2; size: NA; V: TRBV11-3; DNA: TGTGCCAGCAGCCCGGGACAGGGAGTGATTCCCGGGGAGCTGTTTTTT; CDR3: CASSPGQGVIPGELFF